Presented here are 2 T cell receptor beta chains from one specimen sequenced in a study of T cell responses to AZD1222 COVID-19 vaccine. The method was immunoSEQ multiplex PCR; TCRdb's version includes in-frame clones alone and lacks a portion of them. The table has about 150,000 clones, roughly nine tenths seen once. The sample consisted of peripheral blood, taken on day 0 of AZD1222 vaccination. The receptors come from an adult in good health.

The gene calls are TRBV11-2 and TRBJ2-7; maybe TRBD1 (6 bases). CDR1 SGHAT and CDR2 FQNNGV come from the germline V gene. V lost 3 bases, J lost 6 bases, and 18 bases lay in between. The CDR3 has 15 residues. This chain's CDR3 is CASSFGQPPASEQYF. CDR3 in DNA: TGTGCCAGCAGCTTCGGACAGCCTCCAGCGAGCGAGCAGTACTTC. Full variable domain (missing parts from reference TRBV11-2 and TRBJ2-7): EAGVAQSPRYKIIEKRQSVAFWCNPISGHATLYWYQQILGQGPKLLIQFQNNGVVDDSQLPKDRFSAERLKGVDSTLKIQPAKLEDSAVYLCASSFGQPPASEQYFGPGTRLTVT.

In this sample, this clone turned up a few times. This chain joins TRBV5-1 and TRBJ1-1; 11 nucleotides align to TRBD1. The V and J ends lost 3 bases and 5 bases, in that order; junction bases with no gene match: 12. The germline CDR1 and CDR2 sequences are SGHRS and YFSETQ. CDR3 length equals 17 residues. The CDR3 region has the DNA TGCGCCAGCAGCTCTCCGAGGACAGGGGGCGGTTATACTGAAGCTTTCTTT. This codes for CASSSPRTGGGYTEAFF.